This TCR beta chain was identified during a study of regulatory T cells in long-lasting Graves disease. V dropped 7 bases and J dropped 1 base, with 5 bases sitting between them. This CDR3 comprises 12 residues. Germline V CDR1 and CDR2: MNHNS, SASEGT. CDR3-region Arm-PCR and iRepertoire HTBI primers produced the TCR beta libraries. TCRdb itself ran the multiplex PCR reads through MiXCR, one entry per CDR3 protein. The sample consists of about 360,000 distinct CDR3 sequences, around 16% of them appearing once. This clonotype was detected a few times. Its cognate antigen is unknown. Time point in this sample: newly diagnosed GD, antithyroid drugs for less than 3 months. PBMCs were the source of the RNA used for TCR sequencing. Into tubes containing EDTA, approximately 9.4 milliliters of peripheral blood were drawn. Study-wide points: The persistent group shared roughly 2,700 public clonotypes, more than the roughly 970 shared by new patients.

The same data also went into a second study, on T cells in Graves' hyperthyroidism and ophthalmopathy. From that paper: Uncontrolled infections, other autoimmune diseases, pregnancy or lactation led to exclusion of patients.

Sequenced here: peripheral blood mononuclear cells (PBMCs), sampled at new diagnosis, from a patient treated with antithyroid drugs. This sequence joins TRBV6-1 and TRBJ1-5; no clear D gene. The TCR was taken from a woman aged 18-29 years with Graves disease. CDR3 DNA: TGTGCCAGCACTCCCAGCAATCAGCCCCAGCATTTT. It codes for CASTPSNQPQHF.